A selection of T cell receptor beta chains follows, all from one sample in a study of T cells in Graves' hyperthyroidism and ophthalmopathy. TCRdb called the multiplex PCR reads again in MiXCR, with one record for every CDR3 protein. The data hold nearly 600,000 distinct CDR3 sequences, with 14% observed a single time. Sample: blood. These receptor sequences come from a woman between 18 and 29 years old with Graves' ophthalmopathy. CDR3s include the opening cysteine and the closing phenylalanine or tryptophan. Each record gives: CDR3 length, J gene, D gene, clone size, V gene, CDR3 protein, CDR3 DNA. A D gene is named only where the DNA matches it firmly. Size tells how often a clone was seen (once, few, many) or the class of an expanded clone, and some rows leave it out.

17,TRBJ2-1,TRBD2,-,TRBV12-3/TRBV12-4,CASSLQGTSGSFNEQFF,TGTGCCAGCAGTTTGCAGGGGACTAGCGGGAGTTTCAATGAGCAGTTCTTC
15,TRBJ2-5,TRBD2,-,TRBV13,CASSFGRGLQETQYF,TGTGCCAGCAGCTTTGGGAGGGGCCTTCAAGAGACCCAGTACTTC
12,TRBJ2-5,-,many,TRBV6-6,CASSYSTGTQYF,TGTGCCAGCAGTTATTCGACTGGGACCCAGTACTTC
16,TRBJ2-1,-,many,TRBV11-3,CASSTGASGTYNEQFF,TGTGCCAGCAGCACAGGGGCTAGCGGCACCTACAATGAGCAGTTCTTC
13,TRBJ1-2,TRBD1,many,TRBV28,CASSSWTGSGYTF,TGTGCCAGCAGCTCCTGGACAGGTAGCGGCTACACCTTC
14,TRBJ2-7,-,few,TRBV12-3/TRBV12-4,CASSTGLISYEQYF,TGTGCCAGCAGTACAGGGTTAATCTCCTACGAGCAGTACTTC
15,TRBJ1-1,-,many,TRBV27,CASSFDERMNTEAFF,TGTGCCAGCAGTTTTGATGAGCGGATGAACACTGAAGCTTTCTTT
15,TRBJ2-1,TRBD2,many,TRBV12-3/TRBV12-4,CASRPTPGTRDEQFF,TGTGCCAGCAGACCTACCCCCGGGACTAGGGATGAGCAGTTCTTC
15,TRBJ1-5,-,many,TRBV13,CASSFGQAGNQPQHF,TGTGCCAGCAGCTTCGGGCAGGCCGGCAATCAGCCCCAGCATTTT
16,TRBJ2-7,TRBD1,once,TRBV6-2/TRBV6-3,CASSYSRTGGGYEQYF,TGTGCCAGCAGTTACTCACGGACAGGGGGCGGGTACGAGCAGTACTTC
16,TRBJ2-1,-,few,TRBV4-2,CASSQGLLARRLKQFF,TGTGCCAGCAGCCAAGGTTTACTAGCAAGACGGTTGAAGCAGTTCTTC
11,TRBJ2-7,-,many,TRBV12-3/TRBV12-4,CASSDAYEQYF,TGTGCCAGCAGTGACGCCTACGAGCAGTACTTC
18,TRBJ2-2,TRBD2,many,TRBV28,CASRSGALAGGRIGELFF,TGTGCCAGCAGGAGCGGGGCACTAGCGGGAGGTCGGATCGGGGAGCTGTTTTTT
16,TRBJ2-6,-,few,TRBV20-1,CSAWGTELAGANVLTF,TGCAGTGCTTGGGGGACGGAACTCGCTGGGGCCAACGTCCTGACTTTC
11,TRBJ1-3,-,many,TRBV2,CASGTGNTIYF,TGTGCCAGCGGAACCGGAAACACCATATATTTT
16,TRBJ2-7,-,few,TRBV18,CASSPSTDSLAYEQYF,TGTGCCAGCTCACCCTCAACAGACAGTTTAGCTTACGAGCAGTACTTC
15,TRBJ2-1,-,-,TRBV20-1,CSATPPGVFYNEQFF,TGCAGTGCTACCCCCCCGGGAGTATTCTACAATGAGCAGTTCTTC
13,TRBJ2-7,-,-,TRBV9,CASSTRTDYEQYF,TGTGCCAGCAGCACCCGGACGGACTACGAGCAGTACTTC
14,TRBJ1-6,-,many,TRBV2,CASTFAERDSPLHF,TGTGCCAGCACCTTTGCGGAGAGAGATTCACCCCTCCACTTT
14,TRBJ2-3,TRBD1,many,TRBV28,CASKTGGNTDTQYF,TGTGCCAGCAAGACAGGGGGCAACACAGATACGCAGTATTTT
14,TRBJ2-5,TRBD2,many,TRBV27,CASRRLAAQETQYF,TGTGCCAGCAGACGACTAGCGGCCCAAGAGACCCAGTACTTC
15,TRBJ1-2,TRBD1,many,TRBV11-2,CASSLQGATIYGYTF,TGTGCCAGCAGCTTACAGGGGGCGACTATCTATGGCTACACCTTC
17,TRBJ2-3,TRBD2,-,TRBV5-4,CASSLLLAGDRTDTQYF,TGTGCCAGCAGCTTGTTGCTAGCGGGAGACCGCACAGATACGCAGTATTTT
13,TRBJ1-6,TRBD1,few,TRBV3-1,CASSGTEDSPLHF,TGTGCCAGCAGCGGGACAGAGGATTCACCCCTCCACTTT
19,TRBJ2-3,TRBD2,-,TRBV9,CASSVGGREGLPGTDTQYF,TGTGCCAGCAGCGTAGGAGGGCGGGAGGGCCTTCCCGGCACAGATACGCAGTATTTT
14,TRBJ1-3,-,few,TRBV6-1,CASIRGPSGNTIYF,TGTGCCAGTATCCGGGGTCCCTCTGGAAACACCATATATTTT